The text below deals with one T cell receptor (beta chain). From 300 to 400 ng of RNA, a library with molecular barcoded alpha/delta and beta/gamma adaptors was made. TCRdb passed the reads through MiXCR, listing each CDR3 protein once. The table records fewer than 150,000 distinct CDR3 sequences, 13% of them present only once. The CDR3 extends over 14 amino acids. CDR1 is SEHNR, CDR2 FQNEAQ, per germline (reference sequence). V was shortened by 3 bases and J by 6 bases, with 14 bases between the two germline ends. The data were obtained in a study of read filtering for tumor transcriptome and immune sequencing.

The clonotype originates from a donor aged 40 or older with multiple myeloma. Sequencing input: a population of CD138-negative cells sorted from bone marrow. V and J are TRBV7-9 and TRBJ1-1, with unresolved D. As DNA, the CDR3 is TGTGCCAGCAGCTTTCGGGAAACTGGCGCTGAAGCTTTCTTT. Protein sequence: CASSFRETGAEAFF.